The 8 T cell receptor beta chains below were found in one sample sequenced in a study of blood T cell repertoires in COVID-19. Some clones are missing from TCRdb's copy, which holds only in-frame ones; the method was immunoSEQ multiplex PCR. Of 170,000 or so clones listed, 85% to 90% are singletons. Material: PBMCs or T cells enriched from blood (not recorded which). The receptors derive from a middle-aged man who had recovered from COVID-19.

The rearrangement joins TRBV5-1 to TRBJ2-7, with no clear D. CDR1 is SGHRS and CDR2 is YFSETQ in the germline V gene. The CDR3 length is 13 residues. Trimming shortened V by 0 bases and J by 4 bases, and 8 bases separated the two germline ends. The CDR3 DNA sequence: TGCGCCAGCAGCTTGGGACACCCATACGAGCAGTACTTC. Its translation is CASSLGHPYEQYF. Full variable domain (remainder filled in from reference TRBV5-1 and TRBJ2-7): KAGVTQTPRYLIKTRGQQVTLSCSPISGHRSVSWYQQTPGQGLQFLFEYFSETQRNKGNFPGRFSGRQFSNSRSEMNVSTLELGDSALYLCASSLGHPYEQYFGPGTRLTVT.

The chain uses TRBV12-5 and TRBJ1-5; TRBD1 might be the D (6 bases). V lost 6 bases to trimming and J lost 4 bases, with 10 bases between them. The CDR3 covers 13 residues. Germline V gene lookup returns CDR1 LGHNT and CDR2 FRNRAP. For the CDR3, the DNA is TGTGCTAGTGGACAGGGTGAGAATCAGCCCCAGCATTTT. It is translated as CASGQGENQPQHF.

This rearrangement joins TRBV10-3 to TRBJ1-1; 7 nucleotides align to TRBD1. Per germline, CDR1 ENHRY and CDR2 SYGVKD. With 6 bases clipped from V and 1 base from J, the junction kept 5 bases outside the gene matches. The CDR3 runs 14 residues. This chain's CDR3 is CAIRPGQQNTEAFF. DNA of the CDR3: TGTGCCATCAGGCCGGGACAGCAGAACACTGAAGCTTTCTTT.

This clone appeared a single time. The DNA for the CDR3 is TGTGCCACCCCTGGGAAAGCGGGTAGGGCCAACGTCCTGACTTTC. Translated: CATPGKAGRANVLTF. The rearrangement uses TRBV7-9 and TRBJ2-6; D perhaps matches TRBD2 (6 bases). This CDR3 is 15 amino acids long. Germline V gives CDR1 SEHNR, CDR2 FQNEAQ (reference sequence). V was pared by 10 bases and J by 5 bases, with 18 bases between.

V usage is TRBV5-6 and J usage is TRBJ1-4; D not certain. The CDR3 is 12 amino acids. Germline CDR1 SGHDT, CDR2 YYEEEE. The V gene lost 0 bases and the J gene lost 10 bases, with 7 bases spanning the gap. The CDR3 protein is CASSLVGGKLFF. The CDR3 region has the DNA TGTGCCAGCAGCTTGGTAGGCGGAAAACTGTTTTTT.

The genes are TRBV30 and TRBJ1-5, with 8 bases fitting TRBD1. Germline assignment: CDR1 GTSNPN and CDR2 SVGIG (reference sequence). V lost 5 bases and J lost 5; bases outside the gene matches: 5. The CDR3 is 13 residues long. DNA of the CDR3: TGTGCCTGGGGTGACAGGGGCGATCAGCCCCAGCATTTT. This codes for CAWGDRGDQPQHF.

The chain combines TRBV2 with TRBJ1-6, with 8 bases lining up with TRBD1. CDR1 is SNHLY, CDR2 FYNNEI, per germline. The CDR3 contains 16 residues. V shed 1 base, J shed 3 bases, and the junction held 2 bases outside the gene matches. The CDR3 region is CASSEGQGFYNSPLHF. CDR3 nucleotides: TGTGCCAGCAGTGAAGGACAGGGGTTCTATAATTCACCCCTCCACTTT.

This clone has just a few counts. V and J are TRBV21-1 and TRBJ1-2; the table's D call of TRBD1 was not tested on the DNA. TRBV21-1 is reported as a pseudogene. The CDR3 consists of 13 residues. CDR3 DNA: TGTGCCAGCAGCAAAGACAAAAACTATGGCTACACCTTC. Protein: CASSKDKNYGYTF.